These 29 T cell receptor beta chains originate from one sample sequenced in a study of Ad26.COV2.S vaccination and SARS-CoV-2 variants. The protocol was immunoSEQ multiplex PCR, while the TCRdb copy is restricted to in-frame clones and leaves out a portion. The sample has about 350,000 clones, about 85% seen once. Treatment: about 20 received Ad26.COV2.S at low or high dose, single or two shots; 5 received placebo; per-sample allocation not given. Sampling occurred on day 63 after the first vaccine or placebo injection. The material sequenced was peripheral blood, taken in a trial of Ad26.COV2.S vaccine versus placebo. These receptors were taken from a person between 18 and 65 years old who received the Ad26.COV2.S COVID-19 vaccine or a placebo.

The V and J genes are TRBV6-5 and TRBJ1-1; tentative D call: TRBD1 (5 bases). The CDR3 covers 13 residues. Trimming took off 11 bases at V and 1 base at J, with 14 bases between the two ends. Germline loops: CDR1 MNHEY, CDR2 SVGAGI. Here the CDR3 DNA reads TGTGCCGGGAAGGGAGGGGCGAACACTGAAGCTTTCTTT. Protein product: CAGKGGANTEAFF.

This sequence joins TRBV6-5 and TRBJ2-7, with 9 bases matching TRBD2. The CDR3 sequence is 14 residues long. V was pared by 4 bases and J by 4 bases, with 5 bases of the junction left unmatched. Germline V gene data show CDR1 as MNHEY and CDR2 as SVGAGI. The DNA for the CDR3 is TGTGCCAGCAGTTTGAGCGGGGGGCGATACGAGCAGTACTTC. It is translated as CASSLSGGRYEQYF.

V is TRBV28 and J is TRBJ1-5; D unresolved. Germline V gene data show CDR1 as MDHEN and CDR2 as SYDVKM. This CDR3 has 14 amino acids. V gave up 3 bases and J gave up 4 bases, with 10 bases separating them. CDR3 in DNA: TGTGCCAGCAGTTTCCCGGCTGAGAATCAGCCCCAGCATTTT. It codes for CASSFPAENQPQHF.

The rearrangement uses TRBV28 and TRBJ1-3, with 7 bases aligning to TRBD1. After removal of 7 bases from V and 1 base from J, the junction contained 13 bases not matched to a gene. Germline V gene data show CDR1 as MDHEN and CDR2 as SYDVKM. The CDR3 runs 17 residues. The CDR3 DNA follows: TGTGCCAGCACCGTCCCGGGACAGTGGCTGTCTGGAAACACCATATATTTT. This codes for CASTVPGQWLSGNTIYF.

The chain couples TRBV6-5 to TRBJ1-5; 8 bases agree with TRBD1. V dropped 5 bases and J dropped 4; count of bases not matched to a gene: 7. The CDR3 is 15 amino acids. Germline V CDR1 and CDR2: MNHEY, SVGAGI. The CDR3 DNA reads TGTGCCAGCAGTACCGGACAGGGACTTAATCAGCCCCAGCATTTT. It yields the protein CASSTGQGLNQPQHF.

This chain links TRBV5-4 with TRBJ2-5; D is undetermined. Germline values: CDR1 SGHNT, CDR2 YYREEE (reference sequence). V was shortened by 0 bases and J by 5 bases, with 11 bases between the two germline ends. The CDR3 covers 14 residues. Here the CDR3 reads CASSLEAGWETQYF. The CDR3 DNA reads TGTGCCAGCAGCTTGGAGGCAGGATGGGAGACCCAGTACTTC.

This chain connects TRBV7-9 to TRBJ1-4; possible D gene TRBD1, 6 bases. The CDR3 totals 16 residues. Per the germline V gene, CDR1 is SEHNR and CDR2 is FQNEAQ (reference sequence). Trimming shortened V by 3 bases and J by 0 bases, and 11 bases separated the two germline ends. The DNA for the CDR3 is TGTGCCAGCAGCTTGGCAGGGGAACCAACTAATGAAAAACTGTTTTTT. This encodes CASSLAGEPTNEKLFF.

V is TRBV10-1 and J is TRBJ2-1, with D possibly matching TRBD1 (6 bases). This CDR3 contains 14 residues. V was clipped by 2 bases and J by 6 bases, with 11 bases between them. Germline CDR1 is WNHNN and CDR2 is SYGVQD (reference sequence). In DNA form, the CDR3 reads TGCGCCAGCAGTGAGCCCAACAGGGCCAATGAGCAGTTCTTC. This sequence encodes CASSEPNRANEQFF.

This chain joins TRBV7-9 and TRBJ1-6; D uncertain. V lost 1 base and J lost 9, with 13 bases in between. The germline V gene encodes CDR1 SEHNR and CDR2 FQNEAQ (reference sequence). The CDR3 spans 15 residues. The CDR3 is CASSLGQVGGSPLHF. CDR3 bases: TGTGCCAGCAGCTTAGGGCAAGTGGGAGGTTCACCCCTCCACTTT.

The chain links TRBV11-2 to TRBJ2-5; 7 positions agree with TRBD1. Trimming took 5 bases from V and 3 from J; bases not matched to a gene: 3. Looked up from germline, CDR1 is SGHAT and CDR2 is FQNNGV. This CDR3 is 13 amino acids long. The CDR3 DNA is TGTGCCAGCAGCCGCGACAGGGAAGAGACCCAGTACTTC. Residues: CASSRDREETQYF.

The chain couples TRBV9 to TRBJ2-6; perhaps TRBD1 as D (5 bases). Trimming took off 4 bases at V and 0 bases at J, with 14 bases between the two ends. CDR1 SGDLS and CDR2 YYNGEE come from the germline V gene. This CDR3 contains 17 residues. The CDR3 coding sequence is TGTGCCAGCAGCCCCCCTTTGGGGCACTCTGGGGCCAACGTCCTGACTTTC. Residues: CASSPPLGHSGANVLTF.

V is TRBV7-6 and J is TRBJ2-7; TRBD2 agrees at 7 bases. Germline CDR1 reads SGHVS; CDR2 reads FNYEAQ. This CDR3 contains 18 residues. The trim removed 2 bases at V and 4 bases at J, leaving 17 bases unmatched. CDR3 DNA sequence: TGTGCCAGCAGCTTATTTCAGCGGGGACCCGAGATGACATACGAGCAGTACTTC. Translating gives CASSLFQRGPEMTYEQYF.

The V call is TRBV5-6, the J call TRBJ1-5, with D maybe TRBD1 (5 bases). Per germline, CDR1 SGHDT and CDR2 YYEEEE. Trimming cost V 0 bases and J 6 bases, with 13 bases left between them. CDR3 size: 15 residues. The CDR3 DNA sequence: TGTGCCAGCAGCTTGGAGGGGCTTTCGAGTCAGCCCCAGCATTTT. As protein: CASSLEGLSSQPQHF. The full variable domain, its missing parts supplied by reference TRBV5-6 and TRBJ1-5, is DAGVTQSPTHLIKTRGQQVTLRCSPKSGHDTVSWYQQALGQGPQFIFQYYEEEERQRGNFPDRFSGHQFPNYSSELNVNALLLGDSALYLCASSLEGLSSQPQHFGDGTRLSIL.

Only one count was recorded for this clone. The DNA for the CDR3 is TGTGCCAGCAGCTCCCGACAGGATTCACCCCTCCACTTT. This sequence encodes CASSSRQDSPLHF. The chain joins TRBV9 to TRBJ1-6, with D tentatively TRBD1 (6 bases). V was shortened by 4 bases and J by 8 bases, with 10 bases between the two germline ends. There are 13 residues in the CDR3. The germline gives CDR1 SGDLS, CDR2 YYNGEE.

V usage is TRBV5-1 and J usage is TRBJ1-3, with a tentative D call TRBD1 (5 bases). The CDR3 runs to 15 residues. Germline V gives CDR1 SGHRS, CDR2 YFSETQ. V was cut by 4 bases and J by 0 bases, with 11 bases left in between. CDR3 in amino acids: CASSRDGNSGNTIYF. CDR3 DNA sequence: TGCGCCAGCAGCCGGGACGGCAACTCTGGAAACACCATATATTTT.

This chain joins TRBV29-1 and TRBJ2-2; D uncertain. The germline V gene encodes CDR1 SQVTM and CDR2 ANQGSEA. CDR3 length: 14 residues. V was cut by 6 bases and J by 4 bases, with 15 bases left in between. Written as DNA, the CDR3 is TGCAGCGTGGGCGCCGCCGATATCACCGGGGAGCTGTTTTTT. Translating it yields CSVGAADITGELFF.

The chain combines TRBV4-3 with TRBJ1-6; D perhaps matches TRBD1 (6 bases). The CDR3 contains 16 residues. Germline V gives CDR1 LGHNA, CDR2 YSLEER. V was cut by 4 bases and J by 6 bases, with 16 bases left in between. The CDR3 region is CASSREAGVSNSPLHF. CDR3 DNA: TGCGCCAGCAGCCGAGAGGCAGGGGTCAGTAATTCACCCCTCCACTTT.

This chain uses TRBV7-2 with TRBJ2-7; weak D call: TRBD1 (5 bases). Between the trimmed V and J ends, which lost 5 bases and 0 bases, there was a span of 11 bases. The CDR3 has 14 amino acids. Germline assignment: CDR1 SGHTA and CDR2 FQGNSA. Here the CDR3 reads CASSIRQTSYEQYF. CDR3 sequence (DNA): TGTGCCAGCAGCATAAGACAGACCTCCTACGAGCAGTACTTC.

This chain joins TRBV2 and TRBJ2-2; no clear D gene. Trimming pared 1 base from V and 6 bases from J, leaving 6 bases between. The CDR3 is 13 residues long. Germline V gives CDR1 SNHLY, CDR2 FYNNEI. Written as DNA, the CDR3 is TGTGCCAGCAGTGAAGGTAACGCCGGGGAGCTGTTTTTT. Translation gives CASSEGNAGELFF.

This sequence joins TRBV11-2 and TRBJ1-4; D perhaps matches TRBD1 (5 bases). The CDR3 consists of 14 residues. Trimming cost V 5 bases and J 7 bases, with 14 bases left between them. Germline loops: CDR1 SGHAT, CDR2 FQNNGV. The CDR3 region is CASSPLGVGEKLFF. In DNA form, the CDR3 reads TGTGCCAGCAGCCCGCTGGGGGTGGGTGAAAAACTGTTTTTT.

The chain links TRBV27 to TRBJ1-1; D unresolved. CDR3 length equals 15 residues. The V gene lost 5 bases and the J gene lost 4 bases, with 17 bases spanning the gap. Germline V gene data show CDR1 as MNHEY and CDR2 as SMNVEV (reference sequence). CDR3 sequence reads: CASSTRSEWLTEAFF. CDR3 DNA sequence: TGTGCCAGCAGTACCAGGTCTGAGTGGCTCACTGAAGCTTTCTTT.

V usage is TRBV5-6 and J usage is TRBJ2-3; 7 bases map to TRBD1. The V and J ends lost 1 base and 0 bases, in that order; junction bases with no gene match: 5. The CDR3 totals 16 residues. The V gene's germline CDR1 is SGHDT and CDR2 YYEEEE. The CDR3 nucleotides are TGTGCCAGCAGCTTGCACGGGGACAGCAGCACAGATACGCAGTATTTT. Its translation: CASSLHGDSSTDTQYF.

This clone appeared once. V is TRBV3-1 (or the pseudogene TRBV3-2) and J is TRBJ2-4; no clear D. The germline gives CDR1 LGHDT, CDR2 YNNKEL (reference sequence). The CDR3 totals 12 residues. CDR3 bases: TGTTTGGAAGGTTTAGCCAAAAACATTCAGTACTTC. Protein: CLEGLAKNIQYF.

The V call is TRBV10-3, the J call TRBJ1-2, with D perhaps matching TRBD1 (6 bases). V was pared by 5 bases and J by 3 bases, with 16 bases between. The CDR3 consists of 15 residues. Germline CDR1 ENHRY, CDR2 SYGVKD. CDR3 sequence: CAISNILQGDYGYTF. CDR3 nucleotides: TGTGCCATCAGTAACATATTACAGGGTGACTATGGCTACACCTTC.

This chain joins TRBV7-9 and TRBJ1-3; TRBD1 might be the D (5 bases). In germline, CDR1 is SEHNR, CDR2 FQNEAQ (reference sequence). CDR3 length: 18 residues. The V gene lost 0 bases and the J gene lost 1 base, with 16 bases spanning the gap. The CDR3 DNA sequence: TGTGCCAGCAGCTTAGCGTCCCGACAGCCGGTGTCTGGAAACACCATATATTTT. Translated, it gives CASSLASRQPVSGNTIYF.

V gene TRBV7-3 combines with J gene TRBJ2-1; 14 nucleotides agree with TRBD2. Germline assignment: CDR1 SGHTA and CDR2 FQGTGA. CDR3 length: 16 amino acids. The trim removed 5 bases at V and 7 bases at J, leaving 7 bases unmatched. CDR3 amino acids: CASSAQTSGGANEQFF. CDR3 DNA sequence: TGTGCCAGCAGCGCCCAGACTAGCGGGGGGGCAAATGAGCAGTTCTTC.

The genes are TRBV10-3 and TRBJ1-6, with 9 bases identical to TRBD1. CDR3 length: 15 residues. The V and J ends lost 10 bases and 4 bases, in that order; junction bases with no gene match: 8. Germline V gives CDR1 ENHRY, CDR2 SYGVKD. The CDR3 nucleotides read TGTGCCACCGTGGGGGGGACAGGGTATAATTCACCCCTCCACTTT. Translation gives CATVGGTGYNSPLHF.

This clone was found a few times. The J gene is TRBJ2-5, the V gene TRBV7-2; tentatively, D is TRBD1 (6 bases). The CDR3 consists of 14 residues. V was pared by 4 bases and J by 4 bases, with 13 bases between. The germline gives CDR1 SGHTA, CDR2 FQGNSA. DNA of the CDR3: TGTGCCAGCAGCTGGACCACAGGGTTAGAGACCCAGTACTTC. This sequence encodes CASSWTTGLETQYF.

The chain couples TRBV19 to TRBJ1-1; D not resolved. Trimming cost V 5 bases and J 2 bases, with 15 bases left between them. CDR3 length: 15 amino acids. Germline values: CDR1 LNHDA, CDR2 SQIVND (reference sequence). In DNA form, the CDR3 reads TGTGCCAGTAGTCCCTTCGTGAGGGCCAACACTGAAGCTTTCTTT. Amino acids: CASSPFVRANTEAFF.